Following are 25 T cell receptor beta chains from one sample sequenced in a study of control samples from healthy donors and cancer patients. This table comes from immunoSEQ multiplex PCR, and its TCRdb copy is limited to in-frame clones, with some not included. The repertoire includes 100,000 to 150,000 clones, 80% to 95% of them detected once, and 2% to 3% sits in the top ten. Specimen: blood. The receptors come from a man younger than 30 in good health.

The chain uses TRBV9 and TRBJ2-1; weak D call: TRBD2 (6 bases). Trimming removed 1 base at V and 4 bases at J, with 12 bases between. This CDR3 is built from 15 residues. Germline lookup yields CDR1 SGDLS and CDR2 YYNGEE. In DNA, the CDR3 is TGTGCCAGCAGCGTAAGTAGCGGAGTATACAATGAGCAGTTCTTC. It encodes CASSVSSGVYNEQFF.

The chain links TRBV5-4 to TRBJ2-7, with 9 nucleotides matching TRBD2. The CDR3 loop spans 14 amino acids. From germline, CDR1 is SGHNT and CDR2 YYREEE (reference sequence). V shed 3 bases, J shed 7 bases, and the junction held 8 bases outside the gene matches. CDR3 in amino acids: CASSSPLAGPEQYF. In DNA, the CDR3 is TGTGCCAGCAGCTCCCCCCTAGCGGGGCCTGAGCAGTACTTC. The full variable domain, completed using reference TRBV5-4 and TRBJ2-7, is ETGVTQSPTHLIKTRGQQVTLRCSSQSGHNTVSWYQQALGQGPQFIFQYYREEENGRGNFPPRFSGLQFPNYSSELNVNALELDDSALYLCASSSPLAGPEQYFGPGTRLTVT.

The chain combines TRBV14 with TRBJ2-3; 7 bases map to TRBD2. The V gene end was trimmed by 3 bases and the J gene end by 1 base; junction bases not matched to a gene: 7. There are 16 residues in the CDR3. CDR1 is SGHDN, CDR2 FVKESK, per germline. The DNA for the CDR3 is TGTGCCAGCAGCCAGACAACGGGGGGTGGCACAGATACGCAGTATTTT. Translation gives CASSQTTGGGTDTQYF.

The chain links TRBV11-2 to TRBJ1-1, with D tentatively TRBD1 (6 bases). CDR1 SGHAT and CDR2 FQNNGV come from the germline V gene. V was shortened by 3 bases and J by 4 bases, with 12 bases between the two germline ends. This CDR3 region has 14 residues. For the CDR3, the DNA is TGTGCCAGCAGCTTTCGGGGAGGGGGCACTGAAGCTTTCTTT. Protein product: CASSFRGGGTEAFF.

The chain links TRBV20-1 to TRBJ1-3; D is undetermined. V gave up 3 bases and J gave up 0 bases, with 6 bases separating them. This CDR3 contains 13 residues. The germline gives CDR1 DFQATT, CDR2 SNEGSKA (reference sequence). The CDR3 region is CSASRSSGNTIYF. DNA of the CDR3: TGCAGTGCTAGTCGCAGCTCTGGAAACACCATATATTTT.

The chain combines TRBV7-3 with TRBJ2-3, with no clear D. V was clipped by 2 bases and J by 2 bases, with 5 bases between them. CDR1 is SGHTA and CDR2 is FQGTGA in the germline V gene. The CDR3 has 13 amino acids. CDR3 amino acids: CASSLGVTDTQYF. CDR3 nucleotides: TGTGCCAGCAGCTTAGGGGTCACAGATACGCAGTATTTT.

The CDR3 bases are TGTGCCAGCAGCTTAGGGGCGTCAGTCTACGAGCAGTACTTC. It codes for CASSLGASVYEQYF. This chain joins TRBV11-2 and TRBJ2-7; D remains unclear. V dropped 1 base and J dropped 3 bases, with 10 bases sitting between them. The CDR3 is 14 residues long. Germline V gene lookup returns CDR1 SGHAT and CDR2 FQNNGV. Together with reference TRBV11-2 and TRBJ2-7, the CDR3 gives the full variable domain: EAGVAQSPRYKIIEKRQSVAFWCNPISGHATLYWYQQILGQGPKLLIQFQNNGVVDDSQLPKDRFSAERLKGVDSTLKIQPAKLEDSAVYLCASSLGASVYEQYFGPGTRLTVT.

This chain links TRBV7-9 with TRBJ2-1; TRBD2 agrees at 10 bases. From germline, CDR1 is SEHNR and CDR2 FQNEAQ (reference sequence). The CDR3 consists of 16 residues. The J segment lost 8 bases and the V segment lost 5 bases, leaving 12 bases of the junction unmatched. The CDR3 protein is CASSPIAGGRRDEQFF. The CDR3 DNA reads TGTGCCAGCAGCCCCATAGCGGGAGGCCGTAGGGATGAGCAGTTCTTC.

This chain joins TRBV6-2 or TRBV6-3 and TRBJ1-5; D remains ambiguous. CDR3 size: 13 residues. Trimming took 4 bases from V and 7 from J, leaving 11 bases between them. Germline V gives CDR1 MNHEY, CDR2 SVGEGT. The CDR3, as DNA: TGTGCCAGCAGTTTTTCAGGCGGCCAGCCCCAGCATTTT. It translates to CASSFSGGQPQHF.

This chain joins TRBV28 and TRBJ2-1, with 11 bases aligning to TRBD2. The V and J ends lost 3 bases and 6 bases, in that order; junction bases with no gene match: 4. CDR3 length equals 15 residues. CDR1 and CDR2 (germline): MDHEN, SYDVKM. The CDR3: CASSFSGGALNEQFF. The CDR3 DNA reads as TGTGCCAGCAGTTTTAGCGGGGGGGCCCTCAATGAGCAGTTCTTC.

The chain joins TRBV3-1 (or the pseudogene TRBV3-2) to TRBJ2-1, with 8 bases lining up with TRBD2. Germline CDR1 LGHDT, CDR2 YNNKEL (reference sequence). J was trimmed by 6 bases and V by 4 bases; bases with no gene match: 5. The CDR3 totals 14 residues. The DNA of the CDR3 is TGTGCCAGCAGCCCGCAGACTAGCGCCAATGAGCAGTTCTTC. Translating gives CASSPQTSANEQFF.

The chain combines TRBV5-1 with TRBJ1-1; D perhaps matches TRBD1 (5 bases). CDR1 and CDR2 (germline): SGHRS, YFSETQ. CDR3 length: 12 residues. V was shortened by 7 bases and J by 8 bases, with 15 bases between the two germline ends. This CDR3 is CASRQGGEEAFF. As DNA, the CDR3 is TGCGCCAGCCGCCAAGGAGGGGAAGAAGCTTTCTTT.

CDR3 protein: CASSEGTGNYGYTF. In DNA form, the CDR3 reads TGTGCCAGCAGTGAAGGGACAGGCAACTATGGCTACACCTTC. This rearrangement joins TRBV25-1 to TRBJ1-2; 8 positions agree with TRBD1. The CDR3 contains 14 residues. Germline trimming cut 2 bases from V and 2 bases from J; bases unmatched to any gene: 1. CDR1 is MGHDK and CDR2 is SYGVNS in the germline V gene.

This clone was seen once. The CDR3 loop is CASTKKGQSKISGELFF. Written as DNA, the CDR3 is TGTGCCAGCACTAAGAAGGGACAGAGCAAAATTTCAGGGGAGCTGTTTTTT. The rearrangement uses TRBV5-4 and TRBJ2-2; 7 positions agree with TRBD1. Trimming cost V 6 bases and J 8 bases; bases outside gene matches: 19. The germline gives CDR1 SGHNT, CDR2 YYREEE (reference sequence). CDR3 size: 17 residues.

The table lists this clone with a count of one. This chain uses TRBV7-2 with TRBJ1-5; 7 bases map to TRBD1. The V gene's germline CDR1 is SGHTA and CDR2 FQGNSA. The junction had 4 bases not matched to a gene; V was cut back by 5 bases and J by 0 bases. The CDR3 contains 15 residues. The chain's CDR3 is CASSEGTASNQPQHF. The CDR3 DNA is TGTGCCAGCAGCGAAGGGACAGCTAGCAATCAGCCCCAGCATTTT.

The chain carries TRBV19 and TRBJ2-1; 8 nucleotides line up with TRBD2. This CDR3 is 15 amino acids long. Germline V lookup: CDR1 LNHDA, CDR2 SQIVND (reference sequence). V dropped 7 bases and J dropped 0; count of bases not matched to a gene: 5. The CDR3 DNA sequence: TGTGCCAGTACCCCAAGCGGGAGCTCCTACAATGAGCAGTTCTTC. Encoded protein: CASTPSGSSYNEQFF.

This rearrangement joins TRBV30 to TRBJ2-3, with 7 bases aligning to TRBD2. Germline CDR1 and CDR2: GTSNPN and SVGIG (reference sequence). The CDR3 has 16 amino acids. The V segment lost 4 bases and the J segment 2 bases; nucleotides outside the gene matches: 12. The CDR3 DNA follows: TGTGCCTGGAAGGAACTAGCGTTGGTGCTCACAGATACGCAGTATTTT. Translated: CAWKELALVLTDTQYF.

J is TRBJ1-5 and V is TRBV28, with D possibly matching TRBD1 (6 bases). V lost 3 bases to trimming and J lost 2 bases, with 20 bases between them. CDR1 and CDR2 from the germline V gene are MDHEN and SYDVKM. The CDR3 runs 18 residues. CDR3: CASSFPLKTGFGNQPQHF. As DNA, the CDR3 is TGTGCCAGCAGTTTTCCCCTCAAAACAGGGTTCGGCAATCAGCCCCAGCATTTT.

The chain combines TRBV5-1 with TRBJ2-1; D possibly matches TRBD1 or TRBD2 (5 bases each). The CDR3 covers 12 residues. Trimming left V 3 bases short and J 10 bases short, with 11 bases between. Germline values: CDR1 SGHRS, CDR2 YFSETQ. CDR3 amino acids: CASSSPGTEQFF. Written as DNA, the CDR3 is TGCGCCAGCAGCTCCCCGGGGACCGAGCAGTTCTTC.

CDR3 amino acids: CSVEDQKGSPLHF. In DNA, the CDR3 is TGCAGCGTTGAAGATCAGAAGGGATCACCCCTCCACTTT. This chain links TRBV29-1 with TRBJ1-6; unclear D gene. This CDR3 has 13 residues. The germline V gene has CDR1 SQVTM and CDR2 ANQGSEA. V was trimmed by 0 bases and J by 10 bases, leaving 10 bases between them.

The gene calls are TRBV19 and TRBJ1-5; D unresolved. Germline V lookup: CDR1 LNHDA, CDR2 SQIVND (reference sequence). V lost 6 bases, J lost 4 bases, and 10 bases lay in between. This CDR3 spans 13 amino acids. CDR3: CASSATINQPQHF. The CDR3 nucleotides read TGTGCCAGTAGCGCCACGATAAATCAGCCCCAGCATTTT.

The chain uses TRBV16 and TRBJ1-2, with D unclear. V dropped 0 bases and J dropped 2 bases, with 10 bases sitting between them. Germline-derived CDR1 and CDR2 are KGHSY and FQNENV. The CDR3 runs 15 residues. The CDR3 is CASSQSGVGNYGYTF. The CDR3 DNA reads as TGTGCCAGCAGCCAATCTGGGGTGGGGAACTATGGCTACACCTTC.

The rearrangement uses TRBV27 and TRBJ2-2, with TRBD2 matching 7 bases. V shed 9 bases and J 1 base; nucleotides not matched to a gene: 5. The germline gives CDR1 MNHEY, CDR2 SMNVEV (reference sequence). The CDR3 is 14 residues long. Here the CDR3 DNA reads TGTGCCAGTACGTGGGGGGGGAACACCGGGGAGCTGTTTTTT. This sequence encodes CASTWGGNTGELFF.

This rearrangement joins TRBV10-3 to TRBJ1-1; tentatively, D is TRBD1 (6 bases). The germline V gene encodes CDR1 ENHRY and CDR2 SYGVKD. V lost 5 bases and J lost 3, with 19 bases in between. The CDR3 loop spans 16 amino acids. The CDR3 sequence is CAISRNPDRTYTEAFF. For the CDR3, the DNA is TGTGCCATCAGTCGGAATCCAGACAGGACCTACACTGAAGCTTTCTTT.

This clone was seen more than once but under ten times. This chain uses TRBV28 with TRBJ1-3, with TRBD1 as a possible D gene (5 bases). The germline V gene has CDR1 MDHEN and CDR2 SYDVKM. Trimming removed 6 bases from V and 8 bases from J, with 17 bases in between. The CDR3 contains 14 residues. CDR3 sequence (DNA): TGTGCCAGCAGCCGGGGGGGGTCTTGGGACACCATATATTTT. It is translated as CASSRGGSWDTIYF.